The TCR beta chain under discussion was sequenced for a study of blood T cell repertoires in COVID-19. This clone was recorded once. Cohorts were based on clinical histories the participants reported. The method was immunoSEQ multiplex PCR; TCRdb's version includes in-frame clones alone and lacks a portion of them. Here the sample spans 200,000 to 250,000 clones, roughly 83% being singletons. The ends were cut back, 7 bases at V and 0 bases at J, with 15 bases in the middle. Germline lookup yields CDR1 WNHNN and CDR2 SYGVQD (reference sequence). The CDR3 sequence is 16 residues long. This TCR derives from a woman aged 45-59 years who had recovered from COVID-19. The chain joins TRBV10-1 to TRBJ2-2; no firm D call. The sequenced material came from PBMCs or T cells enriched from blood (not recorded which). The CDR3 spells CASTEIERANTGELFF. In nucleotides, the CDR3 is TGCGCCAGCACTGAAATTGAACGCGCGAACACCGGGGAGCTGTTTTTT.